This TCR beta chain was identified in a study of shared clonotypes between healthy human individuals. Repertoires were generated with immunoSEQ multiplex PCR, while TCRdb's copy carries only in-frame clones and drops some. The table lists about 1.5 million clones, around 98% of them singletons. Germline CDR1 MDHEN, CDR2 SYDVKM. The CDR3 spans 15 residues. Losses at the gene ends were 5 bases for V and 2 bases for J; bases not matched to a gene: 8. The sample comprised naive CD4+ T cells sorted from blood. As to subset: CD45RA+ positively selected. The chain links TRBV28 to TRBJ2-7; TRBD1 matches at 8 bases. The TCR comes from a man between 25 and 39 years old in good health. CDR3: CASSPPGQEAYEQYF. CDR3 coding DNA: TGTGCCAGCAGTCCACCGGGACAGGAAGCCTACGAGCAGTACTTC.